This TCR beta chain was captured by sequencing in a study of blood T cells in healthy people across ages. Regarding the study as a whole: Compared with aged donors, long-lived donors showed fewer expanded clones, suggesting selection. Observed TCR beta diversity showed a strong correlation with the percentage of naive T cells as measured by flow cytometry.

Together with a sample-barcoded 5' primer, a J-beta primer mix was included in a second PCR lasting roughly 6 to 12 cycles. TCRdb itself ran the 5' RACE reads through MiXCR, one entry per CDR3 protein. Of 600,000 to 800,000 distinct CDR3 sequences listed, approximately 21% were seen once; the top ten hold roughly 3.6%. Worth noting for this clonotype: Its antigen is still unknown. One junction end does not reproduce the germline sequence, and a read error may be involved.

Source material: blood. This receptor was obtained from a man in his 70s in good health.

CDR3 amino acids: CASSVTSGKSTDTQYF. CDR3 coding DNA: TGCGCCAGCTCAGTGACTAGCGGGAAGAGCACAGATACGCAGTATTTT. The gene calls are TRBV18 and TRBJ2-3, with 11 nucleotides matching TRBD2. This CDR3 spans 16 amino acids. Germline loops: CDR1 KGHSH, CDR2 LQKENI.